The 25 T cell receptor beta chains given below trace back to one sample, sequenced in a study of Siglec-9 on CD8 T cells in melanoma. Measured with immunoSEQ multiplex PCR; TCRdb has only the in-frame clones, and not every one. This table has about 30,000 clones, 75% to 85% appearing once. Sequenced sample: Siglec-9- CD8+ T cells sorted from blood. These receptor sequences come from a human donor in good health.

V usage is TRBV5-1 and J usage is TRBJ1-1; a possible D gene is TRBD1 (5 bases). The V and J ends lost 0 bases and 5 bases respectively, with 17 bases between them. The germline CDR1 and CDR2 sequences are SGHRS and YFSETQ. The CDR3 has 16 amino acids. CDR3 in amino acids: CASSLDPGRQRTEAFF. CDR3 nucleotide sequence: TGCGCCAGCAGCTTGGATCCAGGCCGACAGAGGACTGAAGCTTTCTTT. Filled out from reference TRBV5-1 and TRBJ1-1, the complete variable domain reads KAGVTQTPRYLIKTRGQQVTLSCSPISGHRSVSWYQQTPGQGLQFLFEYFSETQRNKGNFPGRFSGRQFSNSRSEMNVSTLELGDSALYLCASSLDPGRQRTEAFFGQGTRLTVV.

This clone is judged medium-sized (0.01 to 0.1%). This chain uses TRBV2 with TRBJ1-5, with a weak D call TRBD1 (5 bases). V was cut by 5 bases and J by 4 bases, with 12 bases left in between. This CDR3 contains 14 residues. The germline V gene has CDR1 SNHLY and CDR2 FYNNEI. CDR3 residues: CASSPGQMNQPQHF. The CDR3 DNA is TGTGCCAGCAGTCCCGGACAAATGAATCAGCCCCAGCATTTT.

The chain links TRBV29-1 to TRBJ1-2; unclear D gene. Germline assignment: CDR1 SQVTM and CDR2 ANQGSEA. The V end was cut by 4 bases, the J end by 7 bases, with 10 bases between. This CDR3 comprises 11 residues. CDR3 loop: CSVVSRAGYTF. The CDR3 bases are TGCAGCGTTGTGAGTCGGGCTGGCTACACCTTC. Supplemented by reference TRBV29-1 and TRBJ1-2, the full variable domain reads SAVISQKPSRDICQRGTSLTIQCQVDSQVTMMFWYRQQPGQSLTLIATANQGSEATYESGFVIDKFPISRPNLTFSTLTVSNMSPEDSSIYLCSVVSRAGYTFGSGTRLTVV.

V and J are TRBV19 and TRBJ2-1; 7 bases fit TRBD1. Looked up from germline, CDR1 is LNHDA and CDR2 is SQIVND (reference sequence). The CDR3 is 14 residues long. The trim removed 2 bases at V and 3 bases at J, leaving 1 base unmatched. CDR3 amino acids: CASSIQGDYNEQFF. In nucleotides, the CDR3 is TGTGCCAGTAGTATACAGGGGGACTACAATGAGCAGTTCTTC.

This clone has only a few counts. The chain carries TRBV30 and TRBJ1-1; D gene uncertain. The CDR3 runs 15 residues. The V end was cut by 4 bases, the J end by 0 bases, with 15 bases between. The V gene's germline CDR1 is GTSNPN and CDR2 SVGIG (reference sequence). This CDR3 reads CAWTPEQEVNTEAFF. The CDR3 coding sequence is TGTGCCTGGACTCCCGAGCAGGAGGTGAACACTGAAGCTTTCTTT.

The genes are TRBV18 and TRBJ2-3, with 8 bases identical to TRBD1. V lost 3 bases and J lost 1; bases outside the gene matches: 3. Germline V gene data show CDR1 as KGHSH and CDR2 as LQKENI. The CDR3 spans 15 residues. The CDR3 DNA follows: TGTGCCAGCTCACCTGGGACAGGCGGCACAGATACGCAGTATTTT. It yields the protein CASSPGTGGTDTQYF.

V and J are TRBV27 and TRBJ1-2; D is possibly TRBD1 (6 bases). The V end lost 2 bases, the J end lost 3 bases, and 13 bases lay between the germline ends. CDR3 length: 15 residues. From germline, CDR1 is MNHEY and CDR2 SMNVEV (reference sequence). The CDR3 DNA reads TGTGCCAGCAGTTTAGGGGAAGGGGGTCACTATGGCTACACCTTC. Its translation is CASSLGEGGHYGYTF.

CDR3 DNA sequence: TGTGCCAGCAGCTTATTCTGGGGGAACCAAGAGACCCAGTACTTC. It encodes CASSLFWGNQETQYF. The chain uses TRBV7-8 and TRBJ2-5; either TRBD1 or TRBD2 may supply D (5 bases each). The germline gives CDR1 SGHVS, CDR2 FQNEAQ. The CDR3 runs 15 residues. V shed 2 bases and J shed 0 bases, with 10 bases lying between them.

The rearrangement joins TRBV23-1 to TRBJ1-6, with TRBD1 as a possible D gene (6 bases). TRBV23-1 is labeled an ORF, and its function is uncertain. The CDR3 runs 16 residues. V was pared by 1 base and J by 13 bases, with 20 bases between. The CDR3, as DNA: TGCGCCAGCAGTCAATTCCGCAGGGGCCCCCAATGGCCCCTCCACTTT. Encoded protein: CASSQFRRGPQWPLHF.

The V and J genes are TRBV10-3 and TRBJ2-4; D unclear. CDR3 length equals 15 residues. The V end lost 0 bases, the J end lost 2 bases, and 8 bases lay between the germline ends. The V gene's germline CDR1 is ENHRY and CDR2 SYGVKD. In DNA form, the CDR3 reads TGTGCCATCAGTGAGTCTTGGGTGTCCAAAAACATTCAGTACTTC. Translating it yields CAISESWVSKNIQYF.

The chain is built from TRBV2 and TRBJ1-1; 8 nucleotides agree with TRBD1. Germline values: CDR1 SNHLY, CDR2 FYNNEI. With V trimmed by 6 bases and J by 1 base, 1 base remained unmatched. The CDR3 contains 13 residues. For the CDR3, the DNA is TGTGCCAGCAGGGACAGGGAGAACACTGAAGCTTTCTTT. Protein: CASRDRENTEAFF.

The chain couples TRBV2 to TRBJ1-1, with 9 nucleotides matching TRBD1. Germline V gene lookup returns CDR1 SNHLY and CDR2 FYNNEI. The V gene end was trimmed by 6 bases and the J gene end by 4 bases; junction bases not matched to a gene: 18. The CDR3 is made up of 18 amino acids. CDR3: CASSPGKQGALKSTEAFF. The CDR3 region has the DNA TGTGCCAGCAGCCCCGGCAAACAGGGGGCTCTGAAAAGCACTGAAGCTTTCTTT.

This rearrangement joins TRBV4-1 to TRBJ2-5; D unclear. Germline V lookup: CDR1 MGHRA, CDR2 YSYEKL. V gave up 4 bases and J gave up 0 bases, with 9 bases separating them. The CDR3 is 14 residues long. CDR3 DNA: TGCGCCAGCAGCCCCCTTTCAAACCAAGAGACCCAGTACTTC. This codes for CASSPLSNQETQYF.

This chain uses TRBV29-1 with TRBJ2-2; 7 bases are a match to TRBD2. This CDR3 comprises 15 residues. With 3 bases clipped from V and 4 bases from J, the junction kept 8 bases outside the gene matches. Germline V gives CDR1 SQVTM, CDR2 ANQGSEA. The CDR3 DNA is TGCAGCGTTGACGGGGCGGGAGCGAGCACCGGGGAGCTGTTTTTT. Encoded protein: CSVDGAGASTGELFF.

This clone has a single count. The chain links TRBV2 to TRBJ2-1; no clear D gene. Trimming stripped 5 bases from V and 5 bases from J, with 10 bases between. This CDR3 region has 13 residues. From germline, CDR1 is SNHLY and CDR2 FYNNEI. The CDR3 spells CASSKYWDNEQFF. CDR3 DNA: TGTGCCAGCAGTAAATACTGGGACAATGAGCAGTTCTTC.

The rearrangement uses TRBV5-6 and TRBJ2-7; a weak D match, TRBD1 (5 bases). The V end was cut by 5 bases, the J end by 2 bases, with 11 bases between. The CDR3 spans 13 residues. In germline, CDR1 is SGHDT, CDR2 YYEEEE. The CDR3 DNA reads TGTGCCAGCAGTCAGACAGCAACCTACGAGCAGTACTTC. Its translation: CASSQTATYEQYF.

This chain links TRBV19 with TRBJ1-1; 9 bases are a match to TRBD1. Trimming cost V 8 bases and J 1 base; bases outside gene matches: 2. The CDR3 has 13 residues. The germline CDR1 and CDR2 sequences are LNHDA and SQIVND (reference sequence). CDR3 sequence reads: CASQTGGNTEAFF. The DNA of the CDR3 is TGTGCCAGTCAGACAGGGGGGAACACTGAAGCTTTCTTT.

This clone was counted only a few times. This chain joins TRBV15 and TRBJ2-1, with 9 nucleotides matching TRBD2. This CDR3 spans 15 amino acids. Germline CDR1 reads LNHNV; CDR2 reads YYDKDF (reference sequence). V was clipped by 0 bases and J by 7 bases; unmatched bases: 4. The CDR3 loop reads CATSRDGGRANEQFF. The CDR3 nucleotides read TGTGCCACCAGCAGAGATGGCGGGAGGGCAAATGAGCAGTTCTTC.

The chain recombines TRBV5-6 with TRBJ1-2; no clear D. From germline, CDR1 is SGHDT and CDR2 YYEEEE. The CDR3 contains 11 residues. Trimming took off 2 bases at V and 7 bases at J, with 6 bases between the two ends. CDR3 sequence: CASSFTSGYTF. For the CDR3, the DNA is TGTGCCAGCAGCTTTACAAGTGGCTACACCTTC. Full variable domain (remainder filled in from reference TRBV5-6 and TRBJ1-2): DAGVTQSPTHLIKTRGQQVTLRCSPKSGHDTVSWYQQALGQGPQFIFQYYEEEERQRGNFPDRFSGHQFPNYSSELNVNALLLGDSALYLCASSFTSGYTFGSGTRLTVV.

This chain joins TRBV27 and TRBJ2-7; TRBD2 agrees at 9 bases. Germline CDR1 is MNHEY and CDR2 is SMNVEV (reference sequence). The V segment lost 8 bases and the J segment 2 bases; nucleotides outside the gene matches: 4. The CDR3 spans 13 residues. CDR3 residues: CASRGTSPYEQYV. CDR3 in DNA: TGTGCCAGCCGGGGGACTAGCCCCTACGAGCAGTACGTC.

V is TRBV27 and J is TRBJ2-7, with 7 bases that match TRBD2. There are 15 residues in the CDR3. The germline V gene has CDR1 MNHEY and CDR2 SMNVEV (reference sequence). V lost 4 bases, J lost 1 base, and 7 bases stayed unmatched. The CDR3 DNA is TGTGCCAGCAGTTATTCGGGAGGCCGATCCTACGAGCAGTACGTC. Its protein is CASSYSGGRSYEQYV.

The chain couples TRBV29-1 to TRBJ1-2; D remains unclear. This CDR3 has 12 amino acids. Trimming shortened V by 6 bases and J by 5 bases, and 13 bases separated the two germline ends. Germline assignment: CDR1 SQVTM and CDR2 ANQGSEA. As DNA, the CDR3 is TGCAGCGTCCAGCCGGGAGAGTATGGCTACACCTTC. This translates into CSVQPGEYGYTF.

The gene calls are TRBV6-6 and TRBJ1-2; D possibly corresponds to TRBD1 (5 bases). CDR1 and CDR2 from the germline V gene are MNHNY and SVGAGI (reference sequence). CDR3 length: 15 amino acids. With 2 bases removed from V and 4 bases from J, the gap between germline ends came to 14 bases. The CDR3 is CASSYPPGPTYGYTF. The CDR3 coding sequence is TGTGCCAGCAGTTACCCCCCGGGACCGACCTATGGCTACACCTTC.

This clone was counted a single time. V is TRBV10-3 and J is TRBJ1-2; 7 positions agree with TRBD1. Germline-derived CDR1 and CDR2 are ENHRY and SYGVKD. There are 15 residues in the CDR3. Trimming took 0 bases from V and 7 from J; bases not matched to a gene: 8. The CDR3 protein is CAISESTGTLRGYTF. CDR3 in DNA: TGTGCCATCAGTGAGTCGACAGGGACCCTCCGTGGCTACACCTTC.

This chain connects TRBV15 to TRBJ2-2; the D is unclear. The CDR3 length is 13 residues. Trimming took off 3 bases at V and 5 bases at J, with 7 bases between the two ends. Germline CDR1 reads LNHNV; CDR2 reads YYDKDF (reference sequence). The CDR3 DNA reads TGTGCCACCAGCAGGGAAATAACCGGGGAGCTGTTTTTT. Protein sequence: CATSREITGELFF.